This TCR beta chain was identified in a study of tissue T cells after allogeneic stem cell transplantation. On this clone itself: Its antigen is not identified.

Generated by immunoSEQ multiplex PCR, the TCRdb table keeps only in-frame clones and is missing some. The top ten hold approximately 8% of the sample, which has under 30,000 clones, around 70% seen once. The CDR3 length is 16 residues. Germline CDR1 and CDR2: SGHRS and YFSETQ. The V and J ends lost 3 bases and 7 bases, in that order; junction bases with no gene match: 8. Non-transplant comparator patients with other cancers had at least five gastrointestinal samples and no known gastrointestinal disease. General study findings and limits: Shared clones across patients were few; motif clustering revealed tissue-specific shared signatures. Within patients, tissue anatomy strongly shaped TCR repertoire composition.

This clonotype originated in a female donor over 55 with lung cancer. This specimen consisted of tissue from the ileum, obtained at autopsy. This chain links TRBV5-1 with TRBJ1-6; 9 bases align to TRBD1. The CDR3, as DNA: TGCGCCAGCAGCTCCCGACAGGGGGGCACAAATTCACCCCTCCACTTT. The encoded protein is CASSSRQGGTNSPLHF.